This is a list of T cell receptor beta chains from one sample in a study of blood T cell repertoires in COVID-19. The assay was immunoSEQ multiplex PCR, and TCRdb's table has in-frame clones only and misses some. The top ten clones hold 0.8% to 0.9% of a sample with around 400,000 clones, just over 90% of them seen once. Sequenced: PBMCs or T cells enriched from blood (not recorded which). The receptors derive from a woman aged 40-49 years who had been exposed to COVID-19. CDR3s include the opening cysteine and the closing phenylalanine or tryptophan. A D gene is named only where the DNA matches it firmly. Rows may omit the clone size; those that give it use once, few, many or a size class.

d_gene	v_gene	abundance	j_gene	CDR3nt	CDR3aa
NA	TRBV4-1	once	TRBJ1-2	TGCGCCAGCAGCCAACCCACAGGGAGGGTAATCTATGGCTACACCTTC	CASSQPTGRVIYGYTF
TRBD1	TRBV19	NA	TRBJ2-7	TGTGCCAGTAGTAAGGGACAGGGGCTCTACGAGCAGTACTTC	CASSKGQGLYEQYF
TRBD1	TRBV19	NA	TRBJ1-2	TGTGCCAGTAGGCCCCGAGGACAGGGCAACTATGGCTACACCTTC	CASRPRGQGNYGYTF
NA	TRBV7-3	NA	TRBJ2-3	TGTGCCAGCAGCTTTTCCTTCACCGGAGATACGCAGTATTTT	CASSFSFTGDTQYF
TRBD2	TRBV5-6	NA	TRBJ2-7	TGTGCCAGCAGCCCGGGACCCATAGCGGGTCGCTCCTACGAGCAGTACTTC	CASSPGPIAGRSYEQYF
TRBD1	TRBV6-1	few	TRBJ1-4	TGTGCCAGCAGTGTGGGACAGGGCTCAACTAATGAAAAACTGTTTTTT	CASSVGQGSTNEKLFF
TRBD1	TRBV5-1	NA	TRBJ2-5	TGCGCCAGTGCCCGGGACAGGGGGGATGGAGAGACCCAGTACTTC	CASARDRGDGETQYF
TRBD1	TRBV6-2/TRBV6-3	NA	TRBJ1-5	TGTGCCAGCAGCCGCGGACAGGGAGGAGCTCAGCCCCAGCATTTT	CASSRGQGGAQPQHF
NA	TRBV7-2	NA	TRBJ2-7	TGTGCCAGCAGCTTAGATACAGGGTGGATCTACGAGCAGTACTTC	CASSLDTGWIYEQYF
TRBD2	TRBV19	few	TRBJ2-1	TGTGCCACCTCGTTAGCGGGGGTGACGGGTGAGCAGTTCTTC	CATSLAGVTGEQFF
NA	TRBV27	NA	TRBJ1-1	TGTGCCAGCAGTTCCAGAAGGCAGGCTGGGCCTGAAGCTTTCTTT	CASSSRRQAGPEAFF
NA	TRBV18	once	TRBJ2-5	TGTGCCAGCTCAGGCGGATCGACGAAGACCCAGTACTTC	CASSGGSTKTQYF
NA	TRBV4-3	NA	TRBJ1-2	TGCGCCAGCAGCCAAGGAGGGTATCCTGGCTACACCTTC	CASSQGGYPGYTF
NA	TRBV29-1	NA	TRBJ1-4	TGCAGCGCCAAAAGGGGGGGCTCTGAAAAACTGTTTTTT	CSAKRGGSEKLFF
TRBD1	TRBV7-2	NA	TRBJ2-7	TGTGCCAGCAGCTTAAACAGGGGGCAAGGTCGTATCTCCTACGAGCAGTACTTC	CASSLNRGQGRISYEQYF
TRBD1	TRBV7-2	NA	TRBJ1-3	TGTGCCGGGGGAAATACAGGGGGAGGAAACACCATATATTTT	CAGGNTGGGNTIYF
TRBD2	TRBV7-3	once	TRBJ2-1	TGTGCCAGCAGCCTAAGCGGGAGGGTCCCCATTGCTAATGAGCAGTTCTTC	CASSLSGRVPIANEQFF
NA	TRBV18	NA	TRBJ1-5	TGTGCCAGCTCACCACTCGGGACAAGCAATCAGCCCCAGCATTTT	CASSPLGTSNQPQHF
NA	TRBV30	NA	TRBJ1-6	TGTGCCTGGAGTCGGGGGTCGGAAAATTCACCCCTCCACTTT	CAWSRGSENSPLHF
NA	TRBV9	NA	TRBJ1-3	TGTGCCAGCAGCGTAGCGCAGGGTGCTGGAAACACCATATATTTT	CASSVAQGAGNTIYF
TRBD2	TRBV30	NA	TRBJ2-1	TGTGCCTGGAGCATGACTAGCCGCAGTGGGGAGCAGTTCTTC	CAWSMTSRSGEQFF
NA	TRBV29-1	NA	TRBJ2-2	TGCAGCGTTGCCCCCAGGGTGACCACCGGGGAGCTGTTTTTT	CSVAPRVTTGELFF
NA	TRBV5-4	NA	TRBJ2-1	TGTGCCAGCAGCTTGGGACAGCTCAATGAGCAGTTCTTC	CASSLGQLNEQFF
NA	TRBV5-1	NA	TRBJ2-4	TGCGCCAGCAGCTTGGACTCTGTGTTAGCCAAAAACATTCAGTACTTC	CASSLDSVLAKNIQYF
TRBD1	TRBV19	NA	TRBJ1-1	TGTGCCAGTAGATCGGGACAGGAGACGACTGAAGCTTTCTTT	CASRSGQETTEAFF
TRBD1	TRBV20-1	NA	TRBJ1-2	TGCAGTGCTAGTAGCGGGACAGGACATGGCTACACCTTC	CSASSGTGHGYTF
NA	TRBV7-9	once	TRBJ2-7	TGTGCCAGCAGCTTATCAGGTTCCTACGAGCAGTACTTC	CASSLSGSYEQYF
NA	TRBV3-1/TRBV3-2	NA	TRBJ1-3	TGTGCCTCCTCGCAGGGTTATGGAAACACCATATATTTT	CASSQGYGNTIYF
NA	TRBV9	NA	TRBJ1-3	TGTGCCAGCAGCCCCCTTTCGAGCTCTGGAAACACCATATATTTT	CASSPLSSSGNTIYF
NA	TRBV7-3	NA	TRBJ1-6	TGTGCCAGCAGCTCCGGACTGAATTCACCCCTCCACTTT	CASSSGLNSPLHF
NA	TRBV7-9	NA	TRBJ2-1	TGTGCCAGCAGCCCATTGGGCGGGACGGGTAATGAGCAGTTCTTC	CASSPLGGTGNEQFF
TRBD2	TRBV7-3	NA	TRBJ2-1	TGTGCCAGCAGCTTAAAGCGGGGTGAGCAGTTCTTC	CASSLKRGEQFF
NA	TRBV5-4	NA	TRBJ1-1	TGTGCCAGCAGCTTGGGGACAGCCCTGAAGGCTTTCTTT	CASSLGTALKAFF
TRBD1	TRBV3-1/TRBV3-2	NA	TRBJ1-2	TGTGCCAGCAGCACCCTGACAGGGTTGGGTGGCTACACCTTC	CASSTLTGLGGYTF
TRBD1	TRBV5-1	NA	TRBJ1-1	TGCGCCAGCAGCCGGGGACAGTTGAACACTGAAGCTTTCTTT	CASSRGQLNTEAFF
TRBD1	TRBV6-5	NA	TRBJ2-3	TGTGCCAGCAGTTACTCGACAGGGGCTGGCACAGATACGCAGTATTTT	CASSYSTGAGTDTQYF